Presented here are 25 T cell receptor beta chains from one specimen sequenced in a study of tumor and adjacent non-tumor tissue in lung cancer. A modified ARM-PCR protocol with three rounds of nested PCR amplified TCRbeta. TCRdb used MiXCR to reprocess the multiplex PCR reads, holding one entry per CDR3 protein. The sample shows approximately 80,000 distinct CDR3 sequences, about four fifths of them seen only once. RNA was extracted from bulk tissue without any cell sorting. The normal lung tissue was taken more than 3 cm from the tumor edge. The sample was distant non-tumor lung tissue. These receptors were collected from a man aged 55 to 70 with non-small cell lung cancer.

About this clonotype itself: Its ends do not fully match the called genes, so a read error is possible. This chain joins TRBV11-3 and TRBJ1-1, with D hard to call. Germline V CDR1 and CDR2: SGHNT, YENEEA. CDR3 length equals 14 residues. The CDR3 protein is CPSSSHGGQTEAFF. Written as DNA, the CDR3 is TGTCCCAGCAGCTCGCACGGAGGGCAGACTGAAGCCTTCTTT.

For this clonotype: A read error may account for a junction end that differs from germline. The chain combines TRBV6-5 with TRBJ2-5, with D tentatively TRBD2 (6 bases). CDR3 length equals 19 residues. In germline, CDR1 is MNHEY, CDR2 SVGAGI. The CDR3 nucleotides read TGTGTCAGCAGTTACTCTTGGAGTAGAGGGAGGAGGGTTCAAGAGACCCAGTACTTC. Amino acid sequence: CVSSYSWSRGRRVQETQYF.

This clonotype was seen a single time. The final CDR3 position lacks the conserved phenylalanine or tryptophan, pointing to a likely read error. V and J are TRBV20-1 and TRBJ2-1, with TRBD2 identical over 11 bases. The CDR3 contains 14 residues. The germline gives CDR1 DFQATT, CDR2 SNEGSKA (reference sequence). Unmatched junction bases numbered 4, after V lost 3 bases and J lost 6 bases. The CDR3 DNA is TGCAGTGCTAGCAGGCTAGCGGGGGGCAATGAGCAGTTCGTC. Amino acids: CSASRLAGGNEQFV.

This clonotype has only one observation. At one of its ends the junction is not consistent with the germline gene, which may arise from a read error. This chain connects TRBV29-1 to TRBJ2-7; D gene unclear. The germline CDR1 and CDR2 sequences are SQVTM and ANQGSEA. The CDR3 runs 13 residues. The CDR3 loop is CSVPLVGPYKQYF. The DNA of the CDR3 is TGCAGCGTTCCTCTGGTCGGGCCCTACAAGCAGTACTTC.

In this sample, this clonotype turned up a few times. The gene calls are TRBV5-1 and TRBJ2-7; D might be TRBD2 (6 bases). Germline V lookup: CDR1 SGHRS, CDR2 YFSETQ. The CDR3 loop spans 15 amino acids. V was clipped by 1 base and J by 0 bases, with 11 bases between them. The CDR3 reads CASSLTSRSSYEQYF. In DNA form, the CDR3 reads TGCGCCAGCAGCTTGACTAGCAGGAGCTCCTACGAGCAGTACTTC.

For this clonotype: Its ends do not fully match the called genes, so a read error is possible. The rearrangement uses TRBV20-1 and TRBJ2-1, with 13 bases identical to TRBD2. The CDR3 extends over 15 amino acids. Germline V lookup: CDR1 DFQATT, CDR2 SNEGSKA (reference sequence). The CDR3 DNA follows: TGCAGTGCTAACCAGACTAGCGGGAGGACCAATGACCAGTTCTTC. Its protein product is CSANQTSGRTNDQFF.

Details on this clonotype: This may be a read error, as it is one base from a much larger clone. The CDR3 protein is CASSETLGNTDTQYF. In DNA form, the CDR3 reads TGTGCCAGCAGTGAAACATTAGGGAACACAGATACGCAGTATTTT. The J gene is TRBJ2-3, the V gene TRBV6-1, with no clear D. The germline V gene has CDR1 MNHNS and CDR2 SASEGT. The CDR3 loop spans 15 amino acids. V lost 2 bases to trimming and J lost 2 bases, with 11 bases between them.

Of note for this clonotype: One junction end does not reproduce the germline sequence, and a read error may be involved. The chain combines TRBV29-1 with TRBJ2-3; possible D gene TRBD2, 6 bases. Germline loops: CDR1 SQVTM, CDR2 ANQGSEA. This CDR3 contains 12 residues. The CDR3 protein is CSVGQGGYMQNF. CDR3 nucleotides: TGCAGCGTTGGGCAGGGAGGCTATATGCAGAATTTT.

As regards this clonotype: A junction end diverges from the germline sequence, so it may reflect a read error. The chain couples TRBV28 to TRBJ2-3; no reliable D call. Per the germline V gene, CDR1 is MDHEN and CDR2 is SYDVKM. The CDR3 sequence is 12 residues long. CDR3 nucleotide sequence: TGTGCCAGCAGTTTATTTGCAGATACCCAGTATTTT. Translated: CASSLFADTQYF.

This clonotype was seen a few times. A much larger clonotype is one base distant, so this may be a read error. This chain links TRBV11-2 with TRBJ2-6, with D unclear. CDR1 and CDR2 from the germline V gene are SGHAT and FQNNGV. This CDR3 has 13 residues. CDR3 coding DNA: TGTACCAGTCCTATCTCTGGGGCCAACGTCCTGACTTTC. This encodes CTSPISGANVLTF.

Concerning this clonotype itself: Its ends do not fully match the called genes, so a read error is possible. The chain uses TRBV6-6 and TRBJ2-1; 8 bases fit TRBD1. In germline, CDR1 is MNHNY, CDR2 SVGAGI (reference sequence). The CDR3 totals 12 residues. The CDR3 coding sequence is TGTGACAGCAGTTACGGACAGGGTATAATATTCTTC. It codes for CDSSYGQGIIFF.

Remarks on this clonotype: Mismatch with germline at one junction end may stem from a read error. CDR3 in amino acids: CANSLVRGTDTQYF. In nucleotides, the CDR3 is TGTGCCAACAGCTTGGTACGGGGGACAGATACGCAGTATTTT. The J gene is TRBJ2-3, the V gene TRBV5-6, with D perhaps TRBD2 (6 bases). The length of the CDR3 is 14 residues. Germline-derived CDR1 and CDR2 are SGHDT and YYEEEE.

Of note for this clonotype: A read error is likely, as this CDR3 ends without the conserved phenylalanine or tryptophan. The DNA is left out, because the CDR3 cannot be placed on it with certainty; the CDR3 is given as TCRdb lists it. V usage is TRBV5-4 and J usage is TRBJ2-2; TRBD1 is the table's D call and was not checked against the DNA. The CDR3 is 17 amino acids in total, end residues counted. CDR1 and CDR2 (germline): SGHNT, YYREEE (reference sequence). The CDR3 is CASSLPAGASNTGELFS.

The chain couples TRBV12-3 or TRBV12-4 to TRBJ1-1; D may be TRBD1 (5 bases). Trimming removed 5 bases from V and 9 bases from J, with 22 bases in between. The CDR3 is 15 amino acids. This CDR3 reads CASSIPGILNTQAFF. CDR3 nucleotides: TGTGCCAGCAGTATCCCAGGGATACTGAACACGCAAGCTTTCTTT.

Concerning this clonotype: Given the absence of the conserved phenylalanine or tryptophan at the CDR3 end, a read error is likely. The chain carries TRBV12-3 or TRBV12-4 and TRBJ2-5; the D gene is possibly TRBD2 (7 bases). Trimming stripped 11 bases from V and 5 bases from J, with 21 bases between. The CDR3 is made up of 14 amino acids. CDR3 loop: CARGQGGGSETQYI. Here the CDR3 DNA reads TGTGCCCGCGGCCAAGGGGGGGGTAGTGAGACCCAGTACATT.

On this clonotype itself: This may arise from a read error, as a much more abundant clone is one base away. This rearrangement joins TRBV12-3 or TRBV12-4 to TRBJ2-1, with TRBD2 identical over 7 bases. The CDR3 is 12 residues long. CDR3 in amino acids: CTSNPREGEQFF. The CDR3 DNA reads TGTACCAGCAACCCCAGGGAGGGTGAGCAGTTCTTC.

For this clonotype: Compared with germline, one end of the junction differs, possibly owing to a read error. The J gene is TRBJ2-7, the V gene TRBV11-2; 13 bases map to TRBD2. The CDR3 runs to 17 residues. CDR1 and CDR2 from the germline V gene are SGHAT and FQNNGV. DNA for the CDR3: TGTGCCTGCAGCTCCGTGGGACTAGCGGGGTGGGGCTACGAGCAGTACTTC. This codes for CACSSVGLAGWGYEQYF.

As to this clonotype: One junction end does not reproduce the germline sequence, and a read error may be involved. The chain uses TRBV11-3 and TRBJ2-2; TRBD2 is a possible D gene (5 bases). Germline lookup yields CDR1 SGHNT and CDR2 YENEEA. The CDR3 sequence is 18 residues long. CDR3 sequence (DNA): TGTGCCAGTAGCTCCCGGGGAACGGGAAGATACAGAGCCGGGGAGCCGTTTTTT. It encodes CASSSRGTGRYRAGEPFF. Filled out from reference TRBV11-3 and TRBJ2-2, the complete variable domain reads EAGVVQSPRYKIIEKKQPVAFWCNPISGHNTLYWYLQNLGQGPELLIRYENEEAVDDSQLPKDRFSAERLKGVDSTLKIQPAELGDSAVYLCASSSRGTGRYRAGEPFFGEGSRLTVL.

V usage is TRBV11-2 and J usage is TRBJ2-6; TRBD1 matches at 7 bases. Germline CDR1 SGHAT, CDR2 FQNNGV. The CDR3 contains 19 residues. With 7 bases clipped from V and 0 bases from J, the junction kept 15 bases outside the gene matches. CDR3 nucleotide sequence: TGTGCCAGCAAATTAGTTCCAATGGACAGGCCCTCTGGGGCCAACGTCCTGACTTTC. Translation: CASKLVPMDRPSGANVLTF.

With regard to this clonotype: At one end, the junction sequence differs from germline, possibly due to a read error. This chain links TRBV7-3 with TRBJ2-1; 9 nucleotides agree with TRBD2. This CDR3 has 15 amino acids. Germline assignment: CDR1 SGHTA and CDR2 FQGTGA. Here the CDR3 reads CASSSSGASYSEQFF. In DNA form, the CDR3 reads TGTGCCAGCAGCTCTAGCGGGGCCTCCTACAGTGAGCAGTTCTTC.

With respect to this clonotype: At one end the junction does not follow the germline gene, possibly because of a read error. The CDR3 region is CASSQVDTGGEDTQYF. CDR3 nucleotide sequence: TGTGCCAGCAGCCAAGTGGATACGGGGGGGGAAGATACGCAATATTTT. J is TRBJ2-3 and V is TRBV4-2, with 8 bases fitting TRBD2. The germline gives CDR1 LGHNA, CDR2 YNFKEQ. The CDR3 runs 16 residues.

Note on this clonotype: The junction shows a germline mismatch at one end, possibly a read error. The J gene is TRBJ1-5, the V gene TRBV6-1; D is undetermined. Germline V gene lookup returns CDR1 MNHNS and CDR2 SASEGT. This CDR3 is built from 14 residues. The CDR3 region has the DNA TGTACCAGCAGTGGGCACAATAGCAATCAGCCCCAACATTTT. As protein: CTSSGHNSNQPQHF.

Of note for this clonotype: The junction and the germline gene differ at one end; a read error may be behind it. The CDR3 coding sequence is TGCGCCAGCATTGAGTCAGGGACTAGCACAGATACGCAGTATTTT. Amino acids: CASIESGTSTDTQYF. The chain has TRBV10-2 and TRBJ2-3, with D possibly matching TRBD2 (6 bases). The germline V gene encodes CDR1 WSHSY and CDR2 SAAADI. The CDR3 length is 15 residues.

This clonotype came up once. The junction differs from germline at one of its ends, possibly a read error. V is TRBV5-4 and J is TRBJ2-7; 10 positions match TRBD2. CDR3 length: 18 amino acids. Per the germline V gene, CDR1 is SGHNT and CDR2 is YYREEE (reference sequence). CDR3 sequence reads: CDSSLGASGRVTPYEQYF. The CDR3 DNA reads TGTGACAGCAGCTTGGGTGCTAGCGGGAGAGTCACCCCCTACGAGCAGTACTTC.

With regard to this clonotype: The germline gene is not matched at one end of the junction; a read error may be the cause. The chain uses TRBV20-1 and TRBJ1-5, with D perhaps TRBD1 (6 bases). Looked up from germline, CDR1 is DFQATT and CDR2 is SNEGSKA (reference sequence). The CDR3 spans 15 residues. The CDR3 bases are TGTAGTAGCCGGAGGGCGGGACATAGCAATCATCCCCAGCATTTT. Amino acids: CSSRRAGHSNHPQHF.